This T cell receptor (beta chain) stems from a study of cytomegalovirus exposure and HLA in healthy donors. With V trimmed by 6 bases and J by 0 bases, 6 bases remained unmatched. The germline CDR1 and CDR2 sequences are LNHDA and SQIVND (reference sequence). This CDR3 is built from 15 residues. Primers included in the PCR were 60 Vbeta and 13 Jbeta primers. The assay was immunoSEQ multiplex PCR, and TCRdb's table has in-frame clones only and misses some. The table has 100,000 to 150,000 clones, 60% to 80% seen once. This TCR derives from a woman in her fifties or sixties in good health and CMV-seropositive. The sample consisted of PBMCs. The chain has TRBV19 and TRBJ2-7; TRBD1 agrees at 9 bases. The CDR3 region is CASSPGQGISYEQYF. The CDR3 DNA is TGTGCCAGTAGCCCGGGACAGGGTATCTCCTACGAGCAGTACTTC.